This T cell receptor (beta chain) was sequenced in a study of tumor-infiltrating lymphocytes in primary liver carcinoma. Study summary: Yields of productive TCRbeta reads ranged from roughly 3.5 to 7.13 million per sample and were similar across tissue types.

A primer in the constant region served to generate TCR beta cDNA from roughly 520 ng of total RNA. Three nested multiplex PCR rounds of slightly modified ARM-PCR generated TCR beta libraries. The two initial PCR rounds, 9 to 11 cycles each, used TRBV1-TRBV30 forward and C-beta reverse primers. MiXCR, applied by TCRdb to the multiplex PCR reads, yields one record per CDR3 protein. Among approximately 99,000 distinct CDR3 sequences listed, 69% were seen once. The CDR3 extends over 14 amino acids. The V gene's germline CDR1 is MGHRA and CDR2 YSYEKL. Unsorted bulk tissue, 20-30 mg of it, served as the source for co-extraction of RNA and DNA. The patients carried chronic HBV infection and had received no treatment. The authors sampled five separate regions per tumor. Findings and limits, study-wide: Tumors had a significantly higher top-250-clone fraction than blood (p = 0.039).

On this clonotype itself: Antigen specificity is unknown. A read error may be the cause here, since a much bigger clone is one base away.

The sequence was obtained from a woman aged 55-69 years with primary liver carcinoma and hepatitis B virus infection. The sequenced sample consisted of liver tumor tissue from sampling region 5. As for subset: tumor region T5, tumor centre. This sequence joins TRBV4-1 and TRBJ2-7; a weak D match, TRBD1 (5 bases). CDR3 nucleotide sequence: TGCGCCAGCGGCCAATACGGACATACCTACGAGCAGTACTTC. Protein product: CASGQYGHTYEQYF.